The 17 T cell receptor beta chains presented below share a single source sample, sequenced in a study of T cells in Graves' hyperthyroidism and ophthalmopathy. The TCR beta CDR3 regions underwent amplification using RNA transcripts as the source. The HTBI primer set served for first-round RT-PCR of the TCR CDR3. TCRdb ran MiXCR on the multiplex PCR reads and lists one entry per CDR3 protein. The table records hundreds of thousands of distinct CDR3 sequences, approximately 44% of them present only once. The sequencing input was peripheral blood or thyroid tissue (not recorded which). Receptors originate from a woman aged 18-29 years with Graves' hyperthyroidism.

This clonotype occurred a few times. The chain uses TRBV6-1 and TRBJ2-7; TRBD2 matches 14 bases. The CDR3 spans 17 residues. The J segment lost 4 bases and the V segment lost 7 bases, leaving 12 bases of the junction unmatched. The germline CDR1 and CDR2 sequences are MNHNS and SASEGT. The DNA for the CDR3 is TGTGCCAGCACCTGGACTAGCGGGAGGAATTTTGTGTACGAGCAGTACTTC. Translation gives CASTWTSGRNFVYEQYF.

This clonotype has more than one count but fewer than ten. V gene TRBV19 combines with J gene TRBJ1-4; D is possibly TRBD1 (6 bases). The CDR3 has 14 amino acids. V was clipped by 5 bases and J by 8 bases, with 15 bases between them. Germline V gene sequence: CDR1 LNHDA, CDR2 SQIVND (reference sequence). CDR3 in amino acids: CASSEGGRGEKLFF. DNA of the CDR3: TGTGCCAGTAGTGAGGGGGGGCGCGGCGAAAAACTGTTTTTT.

The chain recombines TRBV12-3 or TRBV12-4 with TRBJ2-5, with 7 nucleotides matching TRBD1. The CDR3 runs to 13 residues. J gave up 3 bases and V 8 bases, and 6 bases lay outside the gene matches. The CDR3 DNA follows: TGTGCCAGCCGGGACAGACTAAAAGAGACCCAGTACTTC. This encodes CASRDRLKETQYF.

The CDR3 sequence is CASSSGVGTYEQYF. CDR3 DNA: TGTGCCAGCAGCTCCGGGGTGGGGACCTACGAGCAGTACTTC. The rearrangement links TRBV11-2 to TRBJ2-7; weak D call: TRBD2 (5 bases). Trimming removed 4 bases at V and 2 bases at J, with 12 bases between. CDR3 size: 14 residues. CDR1 and CDR2 (germline): SGHAT, FQNNGV.

With regard to this clonotype: A read error may explain this, as a much larger clone is one base away. V gene TRBV9 combines with J gene TRBJ2-6; TRBD1 matches at 8 bases. This CDR3 is 16 amino acids long. CDR1 is SGDLS, CDR2 YYNGEE, per germline. J was trimmed by 0 bases and V by 3 bases; bases with no gene match: 2. CDR3 sequence reads: CASSATGDSGANVLTF. The CDR3 DNA reads TGTGCCAGCAGCGCGACAGGGGACTCTGGGGCCAACGTCCTGACTTTC.

The chain has TRBV24-1 and TRBJ1-1, with 9 bases identical to TRBD1. The CDR3 length is 13 residues. With V trimmed by 9 bases and J by 4 bases, 5 bases remained unmatched. CDR1 and CDR2 from the germline V gene are KGHDR and SFDVKD. The CDR3 sequence: CATAGTGSTEAFF. The DNA for the CDR3 is TGTGCCACCGCCGGGACAGGGTCCACTGAAGCTTTCTTT.

This clonotype showed up just a few times. Since a much larger clone is just one base distant, this may be a read error. This rearrangement joins TRBV10-3 to TRBJ2-5; 15 positions agree with TRBD2. CDR1 is ENHRY and CDR2 is SYGVKD in the germline V gene. With V trimmed by 10 bases and J by 4 bases, 7 bases remained unmatched. The CDR3 runs to 15 residues. CDR3 nucleotides: TGTGCCAGCAGCCGGGGACTAGCGGGAGGAGAGACCCAGTACTTC. Protein: CASSRGLAGGETQYF.

In nucleotides, the CDR3 is TGTGCCAGCAGCCAAGAGACCTATGGCTACACCTTC. Residues: CASSQETYGYTF. This chain connects TRBV14 to TRBJ1-2; D uncertain. Germline-derived CDR1 and CDR2 are SGHDN and FVKESK. The CDR3 runs 12 residues. V was cut by 0 bases and J by 4 bases, with 3 bases left in between. The full variable domain, in which reference TRBV14 and TRBJ1-2 provide the parts outside the CDR3, is EAGVTQFPSHSVIEKGQTVTLRCDPISGHDNLYWYRRVMGKEIKFLLHFVKESKQDESGMPNNRFLAERTGGTYSTLKVQPAELEDSGVYFCASSQETYGYTFGSGTRLTVV.

The chain joins TRBV15 to TRBJ1-6; D remains ambiguous. The CDR3 spans 12 residues. Germline CDR1 and CDR2: LNHNV and YYDKDF (reference sequence). V lost 5 bases and J 7 bases, leaving 6 bases between the germline ends. CDR3 region: CATSQQNSPLHF. CDR3 sequence (DNA): TGTGCCACCAGCCAACAGAATTCACCCCTCCACTTT. Full variable domain (remainder filled in from reference TRBV15 and TRBJ1-6): DAMVIQNPRYQVTQFGKPVTLSCSQTLNHNVMYWYQQKSSQAPKLLFHYYDKDFNNEADTPDNFQSRRPNTSFCFLDIRSPGLGDTAMYLCATSQQNSPLHFGNGTRLTVT.

On this clonotype: At one of its ends the junction is not consistent with the germline gene, which may arise from a read error. CDR3 region: CSARDRVNAEAFF. As DNA, the CDR3 is TGCAGTGCTAGAGATAGAGTGAACGCTGAAGCTTTCTTT. The chain is built from TRBV20-1 and TRBJ1-1; D not certain. Germline lookup yields CDR1 DFQATT and CDR2 SNEGSKA (reference sequence). The length of the CDR3 is 13 residues.

This chain joins TRBV2 and TRBJ1-1; 7 nucleotides agree with TRBD1. Germline V lookup: CDR1 SNHLY, CDR2 FYNNEI. V gave up 10 bases and J gave up 7 bases; unmatched junction bases: 6. This CDR3 comprises 11 residues. CDR3: CAIGTADEAFF. CDR3 nucleotides: TGTGCCATCGGGACAGCGGATGAAGCTTTCTTT.

In the case of this clonotype: The germline gene is not matched at one end of the junction; a read error may be the cause. This chain's CDR3 is CASSILGDYEQCF. The CDR3 DNA reads TGTGCCAGTAGTATCTTGGGAGACTACGAGCAGTGCTTC. The V and J genes are TRBV7-8 and TRBJ2-7; TRBD2 might be the D (5 bases). Germline CDR1 SGHVS, CDR2 FQNEAQ. The length of the CDR3 is 13 residues.

In regard to this clonotype: This could be a read error, since a much larger clone is one nucleotide away. The CDR3 loop reads CARLRDVSTGELFF. The CDR3 coding sequence is TGTGCCAGGCTAAGGGACGTGAGCACCGGGGAGCTGTTTTTT. The chain employs TRBV2 and TRBJ2-2; either TRBD1 or TRBD2 may supply D (5 bases each). The CDR3 contains 14 residues. The germline CDR1 and CDR2 sequences are SNHLY and FYNNEI. The ends were cut back, 9 bases at V and 4 bases at J, with 15 bases in the middle.

This clonotype has more than one count but fewer than ten. This rearrangement joins TRBV2 to TRBJ1-1; D may be TRBD1 (5 bases). Germline CDR1 is SNHLY and CDR2 is FYNNEI. V lost 7 bases and J 1 base, leaving 13 bases between the germline ends. This CDR3 contains 14 residues. CDR3 in DNA: TGTGCCAGCAACCGCGCAGGGTGGAACACTGAAGCTTTCTTT. Encoded protein: CASNRAGWNTEAFF.

Points on this clonotype: Being one base from a much bigger clone, this may be a read error. This CDR3 fails to terminate in the conserved phenylalanine or tryptophan, so it likely reflects a read error. The gene calls are TRBV25-1 and TRBJ2-5; the D is unclear. V was pared by 11 bases and J by 6 bases, with 16 bases between. The germline CDR1 and CDR2 sequences are MGHDK and SYGVNS. The CDR3 contains 12 residues. The CDR3 loop is CARLLEGKTQYL. The DNA of the CDR3 is TGTGCCCGTCTATTGGAAGGAAAGACCCAGTACCTC.

This clonotype was seen more than once but under ten times. Possible read error: a much larger clone is one base away. The V gene is TRBV19, the J gene TRBJ2-5, with D unclear. V gave up 4 bases and J gave up 4 bases, with 7 bases separating them. Germline values: CDR1 LNHDA, CDR2 SQIVND (reference sequence). This CDR3 is built from 12 residues. The CDR3 loop reads CASSTMGETQYF. CDR3 coding DNA: TGTGCCAGTAGTACCATGGGAGAGACCCAGTACTTC.

This clonotype was seen only a few times. The chain combines TRBV12-3 or TRBV12-4 with TRBJ1-1, with TRBD1 identical over 7 bases. There are 13 residues in the CDR3. Unmatched junction bases numbered 10, after V lost 7 bases and J lost 8 bases. CDR3: CASTGTAQVEAFF. The CDR3 DNA reads as TGTGCCAGCACCGGGACAGCCCAGGTAGAAGCTTTCTTT.